A selection of T cell receptor beta chains follows, all from one sample in a study of control samples from healthy donors and cancer patients. This table comes from immunoSEQ multiplex PCR, and its TCRdb copy is limited to in-frame clones, with some not included. The repertoire holds 120,000 or so clones, with 85% to 95% as singletons. The sequenced sample was PBMCs. These receptors came from a man older than 75 with head and neck cancer. Each CDR3 is given with its conserved first and last residue. The D gene is left open where the match is weak. Some rows mark clone size as missing; the rest say once, few, many or name a class of expanded clone.

>.|.|TRBV19|15|TRBJ1-2
TGTGCCACCTCACTCAGCGGGTTCTCTCCGTATGGCTACACCTTC
CATSLSGFSPYGYTF
>.|.|TRBV6-5|12|TRBJ1-2
TGTGCCAGGGAGGGGGGGACGGATGGCTACACCTTC
CAREGGTDGYTF
>.|.|TRBV5-1|15|TRBJ2-7
TGCGCCAGCAGCTTGGGCACAGGGAGCTCCTACGAGCAGTACTTC
CASSLGTGSSYEQYF
>once|TRBD2|TRBV7-9|15|TRBJ2-1
TGTGCCAGCAGCTTAGTACTAGCGGGGTCCGATGAGCAGTTCTTC
CASSLVLAGSDEQFF
>.|.|TRBV10-3|14|TRBJ2-2
TGTGCCATCAGGAGGGGGGAGGACACCGGGGAGCTGTTTTTT
CAIRRGEDTGELFF
>once|TRBD2|TRBV4-1|18|TRBJ2-1
TGCGCCAGCAGCCAAGATGGCCAGCGGGGGGGCCTGAACAATGAGCAGTTCTTC
CASSQDGQRGGLNNEQFF
>.|.|TRBV5-5|13|TRBJ1-3
TGTGCCAGCAGCCTGTTGGACCGAAACACCATATATTTT
CASSLLDRNTIYF
>.|TRBD1|TRBV5-4|14|TRBJ1-4
TGTGCCAGCAGCGCGGACAGGGGTAATGAAAAACTGTTTTTT
CASSADRGNEKLFF
>.|.|TRBV5-1|15|TRBJ1-2
TGCGCCAGCAGCCCACTAGCGGGGTTCAACTATGGCTACACCTTC
CASSPLAGFNYGYTF
>once|.|TRBV6-1|16|TRBJ1-4
TGTGCCAGCAGTGAAAGCCCGACTGCGATAAATGAAAAACTGTTTTTT
CASSESPTAINEKLFF
>.|.|TRBV21-1|18|TRBJ2-1
TGTGCCAGCAGCCCGACCTCCTGGGACAGGGGATCATACAATGAGCAGTTCTTC
CASSPTSWDRGSYNEQFF
>.|TRBD2|TRBV6-4|14|TRBJ2-1
TGTGCCAGCAGTGACGTGGGGGGGTTGGATGAGCAGTTCTTC
CASSDVGGLDEQFF
>.|TRBD2|TRBV6-2/TRBV6-3|14|TRBJ2-7
TGTGCCAGCAGTGGGTGGACTAGCCACTACGAGCAGTACTTC
CASSGWTSHYEQYF
>once|.|TRBV5-6|15|TRBJ1-3
TGTGCCAGCAGCTCAGGCAGCTCCTCTGGAAACACCATATATTTT
CASSSGSSSGNTIYF
>.|.|TRBV21-1|18|TRBJ2-1
TGTGCCAGCAGCAAAGCGCCCCCACGACAGGGTAGTCAGGGTGAGCAGTTCTTC
CASSKAPPRQGSQGEQFF
>.|.|TRBV7-9|15|TRBJ2-7
TGTGCCAGCAGCTTGACAGCGGAAGGCTCCTACGAGCAGTACTTC
CASSLTAEGSYEQYF
>once|TRBD1|TRBV7-8|12|TRBJ1-2
TGTGCCAGCAGCTCAACAGGGGGCGGCTACACCTTC
CASSSTGGGYTF
>.|.|TRBV14|15|TRBJ1-1
TGTGCCAGCAGCCAAGATGGCCCTGGACAGTCTGAAGCTTTCTTT
CASSQDGPGQSEAFF
>.|.|TRBV19|16|TRBJ1-5
TGTGCCAGTAGTATAGACCCCCTTTATAGCAATCAGCCCCAGCATTTT
CASSIDPLYSNQPQHF
>.|.|TRBV11-1|12|TRBJ1-1
TGTGCCAGCAGCTTATTGGGGGGTGAAGCTTTCTTT
CASSLLGGEAFF
>.|.|TRBV2|15|TRBJ1-4
TGTGCCAGCAGGACAGGCCTTGCAACTAATGAAAAACTGTTTTTT
CASRTGLATNEKLFF
>.|TRBD1|TRBV19|16|TRBJ1-1
TGTGCCAGTAGTGTAGATGACAGGGGTATGAACACTGAAGCTTTCTTT
CASSVDDRGMNTEAFF
>.|.|TRBV6-2/TRBV6-3|13|TRBJ2-7
TGTGCCAGCAGCCGGGACGTCCCCTACGAGCAGTACTTC
CASSRDVPYEQYF
>.|.|TRBV19|16|TRBJ1-5
TGTGCCAGTAGTATAACAGGACCTGAACGCAATCAGCCCCAGCATTTT
CASSITGPERNQPQHF
>.|.|TRBV30|13|TRBJ2-1
TGTGCCTGGAGTCCGACTATCTGGCAAGAGCAGTTCTTC
CAWSPTIWQEQFF
>.|.|TRBV11-2|13|TRBJ2-7
TGTGCCAGCAGCTTCGGCAGTCCGTACGAGCAGTACTTC
CASSFGSPYEQYF